This entry lists 9 T cell receptor beta chains sequenced from one sample in a study of identical twins (dated by TCRdb to 2016 to 2018). Libraries came from 5' RACE. The run used an Illumina HiSeq 2000. Through fastp at Q25 and MiXCR, TCRdb rebuilt clones from the public reads, retaining in-frame beta chains. Entries are consolidated by CDR3 protein sequence, retaining the most common genes and DNA. The sample table records approximately 300,000 distinct CDR3 sequences; roughly 9.7% of these occur just once. The ten most abundant clones make up about 7.1% of the sample. These sequences were also reported in another study, on yellow fever vaccine responses in identical twins.

Sequenced material: CD8+ T cells sorted from blood. The receptors derive from a woman aged 18-29 years in good health.

The V and J genes are TRBV19 and TRBJ2-7; D is ambiguous. The CDR3 runs 14 residues. From germline, CDR1 is LNHDA and CDR2 SQIVND (reference sequence). V dropped 5 bases and J dropped 0 bases, with 11 bases sitting between them. CDR3 protein: CASSPDSLSYEQYF. The CDR3 region has the DNA TGTGCCAGTAGTCCGGATAGCCTCTCCTACGAGCAGTACTTC.

Regarding this clonotype: A much larger clone is a single base away; this may be a read error. The rearrangement links TRBV20-1 to TRBJ2-1, with 8 positions matching TRBD2. Per germline, CDR1 DFQATT and CDR2 SNEGSKA (reference sequence). CDR3 size: 16 residues. The CDR3 loop reads CCARDWYSGTNNEQFF. The DNA for the CDR3 is TGCTGTGCTAGAGATTGGTATAGCGGGACCAACAATGAGCAGTTCTTC.

V is TRBV29-1 and J is TRBJ2-7; TRBD1 is a possible D gene (6 bases). Germline V lookup: CDR1 SQVTM, CDR2 ANQGSEA. The V end was cut by 6 bases, the J end by 2 bases, with 11 bases between. This CDR3 is 12 amino acids long. The CDR3 is CSVWTEAYEQYF. DNA of the CDR3: TGCAGCGTGTGGACAGAGGCCTACGAGCAGTACTTC.

This clonotype was recorded at least ten times. The gene calls are TRBV6-1 and TRBJ1-1; 8 bases align to TRBD1. The V gene end was trimmed by 5 bases and the J gene end by 1 base; junction bases not matched to a gene: 6. The CDR3 spans 15 residues. Germline CDR1 MNHNS, CDR2 SASEGT. The CDR3 sequence is CASSRQGRWNTEAFF. The CDR3 nucleotides are TGTGCCAGCAGTCGACAGGGGAGGTGGAACACTGAAGCTTTCTTT.

This clonotype was seen many times. This chain joins TRBV29-1 and TRBJ2-1; 8 bases are a match to TRBD1. The CDR3 sequence is 15 residues long. Germline lookup yields CDR1 SQVTM and CDR2 ANQGSEA. V gave up 4 bases and J gave up 8 bases; unmatched junction bases: 13. CDR3 bases: TGCAGCGTTGGTTCGGGACAGGTTTCAGGGTATGAGCAGTTCTTC. Its protein product is CSVGSGQVSGYEQFF.

This clonotype was seen only a few times. The V gene is TRBV4-1, the J gene TRBJ2-1; perhaps TRBD1 as D (6 bases). Trimming pared 1 base from V and 2 bases from J, leaving 18 bases between. Germline lookup yields CDR1 MGHRA and CDR2 YSYEKL. The CDR3 is 18 residues long. CDR3 loop: CASSQGLTGTPTYNEQFF. The DNA for the CDR3 is TGCGCCAGCAGCCAAGGTCTCACGGGGACACCTACCTACAATGAGCAGTTCTTC.

This clonotype was seen many times. This chain uses TRBV10-3 with TRBJ2-7, with TRBD1 matching over 11 bases. CDR1 is ENHRY, CDR2 SYGVKD, per germline. Trimming removed 5 bases from V and 4 bases from J; junction bases left unmatched: 4. The CDR3 length is 14 residues. This chain's CDR3 is CAISPGQGDYEQYF. CDR3 DNA sequence: TGTGCCATCAGTCCGGGACAGGGGGATTACGAGCAGTACTTC.

The chain has TRBV21-1 and TRBJ2-7; the table's D gene call, TRBD1, was not cross checked with the DNA. TRBV21-1 is reported as a pseudogene. The CDR3 has 16 amino acids. CDR3 sequence: CASSKAGTGGPYEQYF. CDR3 coding DNA: TGTGCCAGCAGCAAAGCAGGGACAGGGGGTCCCTACGAGCAGTACTTC.

This clonotype was counted ten times or more. The V gene is TRBV6-2 or TRBV6-3, the J gene TRBJ2-1, with 9 positions matching TRBD2. CDR3 size: 15 residues. Germline loops: CDR1 MNHEY, CDR2 SVGEGT. V lost 7 bases to trimming and J lost 0 bases; unmatched junction nucleotides: 4. In DNA, the CDR3 is TGTGCCAGCACGGCGGGAGGGGGCTCCTACAATGAGCAGTTCTTC. The encoded protein is CASTAGGGSYNEQFF.